This T cell receptor beta chain was profiled in a study of T-cell memory formation after mild COVID-19. The study, taken as a whole, reports: Later expanders leaned toward CD4+, whereas clones contracting from day 15 to 85 were balanced CD4/CD8. Second-wave clones reaching peak frequency on day 37 lacked confirmed SARS-CoV-2 specificity. Pre-infection memory already had some responding clones, implying cross-reactive memory joined.

This clonotype appeared a few times. Its antigen remains unknown. Researchers used 5'RACE with constant-segment primers to make TCR alpha and TCR beta cDNA libraries that carry sample barcodes and UMIs. TCRdb reanalysed the 5' RACE reads using MiXCR and keeps one entry per CDR3 protein. The sample holds about 170,000 distinct CDR3 sequences, 13% seen once. This TCR was recovered from a young man who had mild COVID-19 (a few samples of this study predate the infection). Cell type and time point are not known. Sequences were obtained from PBMCs or a T cell subset sorted from them (not recorded which).

The CDR3 loop is CSASPGLAGADTQYF. The DNA for the CDR3 is TGCAGTGCTAGCCCCGGACTAGCGGGGGCAGATACGCAGTATTTT. This rearrangement joins TRBV20-1 to TRBJ2-3; 13 bases align to TRBD2. The V and J ends lost 3 bases and 4 bases, in that order; junction bases with no gene match: 4. The germline V gene encodes CDR1 DFQATT and CDR2 SNEGSKA (reference sequence). This CDR3 region has 15 residues.